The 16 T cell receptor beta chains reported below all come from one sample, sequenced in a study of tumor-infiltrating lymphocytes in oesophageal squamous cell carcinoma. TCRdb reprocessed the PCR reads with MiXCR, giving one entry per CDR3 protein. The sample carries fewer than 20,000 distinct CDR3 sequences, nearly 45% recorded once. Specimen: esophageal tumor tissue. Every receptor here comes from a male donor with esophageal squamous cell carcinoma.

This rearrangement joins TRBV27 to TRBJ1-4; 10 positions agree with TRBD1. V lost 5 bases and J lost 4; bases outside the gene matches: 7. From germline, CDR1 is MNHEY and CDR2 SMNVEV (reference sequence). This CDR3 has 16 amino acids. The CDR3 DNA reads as TGTGCCAGCAGTGCCTTCGGACAGGGGGGTAATGAAAAACTGTTTTTT. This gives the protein CASSAFGQGGNEKLFF.

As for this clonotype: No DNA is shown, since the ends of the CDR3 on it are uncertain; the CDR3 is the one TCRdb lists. The CDR3 loop reads CISVPAEKTSGRARGAEQYF. The gene calls are TRBV7-5 and TRBJ2-5; the DNA was not compared with TRBD2, the D call given in the table. TRBV7-5 is tagged as a pseudogene. Counting both end residues, the CDR3 totals 20 amino acids.

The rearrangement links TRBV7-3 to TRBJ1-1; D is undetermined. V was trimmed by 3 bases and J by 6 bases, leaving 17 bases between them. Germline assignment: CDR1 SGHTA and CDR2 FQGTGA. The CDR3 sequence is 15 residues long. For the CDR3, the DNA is TGTGCCAGCAGCTTCTCTTTCAGAAACGAAGCTGAAGCTTTCTTT. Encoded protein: CASSFSFRNEAEAFF.

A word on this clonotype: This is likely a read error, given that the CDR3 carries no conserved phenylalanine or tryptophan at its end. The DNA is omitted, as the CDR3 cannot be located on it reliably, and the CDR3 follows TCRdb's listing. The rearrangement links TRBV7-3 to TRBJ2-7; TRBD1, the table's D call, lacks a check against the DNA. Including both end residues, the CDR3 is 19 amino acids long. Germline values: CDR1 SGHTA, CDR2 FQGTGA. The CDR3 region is CASSLFPGTPIYNEQFFGS.

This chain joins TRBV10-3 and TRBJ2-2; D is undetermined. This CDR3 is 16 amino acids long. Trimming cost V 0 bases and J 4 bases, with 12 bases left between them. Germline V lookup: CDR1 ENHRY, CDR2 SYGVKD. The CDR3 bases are TGTGCCATCAGTGAGTCGGTCAAGGTCCGCACCGGGGAGCTGTTTTTT. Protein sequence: CAISESVKVRTGELFF.

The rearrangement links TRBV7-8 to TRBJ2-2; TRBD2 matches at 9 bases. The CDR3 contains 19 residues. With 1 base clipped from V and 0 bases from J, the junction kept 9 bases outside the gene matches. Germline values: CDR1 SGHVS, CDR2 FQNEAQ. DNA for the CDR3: TGTGCCAGCAGCTTAGTGGGACTAGCTTTAAGTACGAACACCGGGGAGCTGTTTTTT. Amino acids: CASSLVGLALSTNTGELFF.

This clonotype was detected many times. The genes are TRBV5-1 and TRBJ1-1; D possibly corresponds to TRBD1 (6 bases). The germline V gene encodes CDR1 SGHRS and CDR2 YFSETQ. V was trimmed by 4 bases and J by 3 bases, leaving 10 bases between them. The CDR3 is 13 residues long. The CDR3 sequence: CASSLRTDTEAFF. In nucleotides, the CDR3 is TGCGCCAGCAGCCTGAGGACAGACACTGAAGCTTTCTTT. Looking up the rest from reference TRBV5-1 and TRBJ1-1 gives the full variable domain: KAGVTQTPRYLIKTRGQQVTLSCSPISGHRSVSWYQQTPGQGLQFLFEYFSETQRNKGNFPGRFSGRQFSNSRSEMNVSTLELGDSALYLCASSLRTDTEAFFGQGTRLTVV.

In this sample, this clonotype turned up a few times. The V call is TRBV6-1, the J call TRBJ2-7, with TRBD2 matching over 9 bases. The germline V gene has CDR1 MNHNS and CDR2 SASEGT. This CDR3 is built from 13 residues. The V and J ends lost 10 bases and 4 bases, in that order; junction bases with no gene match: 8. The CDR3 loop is CATRLAVQYEQYF. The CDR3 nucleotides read TGTGCCACCCGACTAGCGGTCCAATACGAGCAGTACTTC.

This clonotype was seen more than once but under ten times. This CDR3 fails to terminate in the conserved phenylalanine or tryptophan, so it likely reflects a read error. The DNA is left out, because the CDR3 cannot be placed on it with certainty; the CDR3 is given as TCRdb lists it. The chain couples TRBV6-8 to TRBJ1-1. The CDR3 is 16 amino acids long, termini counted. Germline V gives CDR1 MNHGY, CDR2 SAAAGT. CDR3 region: CASSPLVSYNEQFFGP.

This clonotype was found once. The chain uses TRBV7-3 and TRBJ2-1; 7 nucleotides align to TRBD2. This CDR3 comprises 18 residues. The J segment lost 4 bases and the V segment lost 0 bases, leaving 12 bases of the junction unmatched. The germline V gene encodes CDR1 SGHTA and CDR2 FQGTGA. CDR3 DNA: TGTGCCAGCAGCTTAACGTTATCGGGCGGGAGATTATACAATGAGCAGTTCTTC. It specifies CASSLTLSGGRLYNEQFF.

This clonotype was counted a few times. In DNA form, the CDR3 reads TGTGCCAGCAGCTTAATGTCCTCTGGGGCCAACGTCCTGACTTTC. The encoded protein is CASSLMSSGANVLTF. This chain joins TRBV7-3 and TRBJ2-6; D remains unclear. In germline, CDR1 is SGHTA, CDR2 FQGTGA. Trimming stripped 1 base from V and 0 bases from J, with 4 bases between. CDR3 size: 15 residues.

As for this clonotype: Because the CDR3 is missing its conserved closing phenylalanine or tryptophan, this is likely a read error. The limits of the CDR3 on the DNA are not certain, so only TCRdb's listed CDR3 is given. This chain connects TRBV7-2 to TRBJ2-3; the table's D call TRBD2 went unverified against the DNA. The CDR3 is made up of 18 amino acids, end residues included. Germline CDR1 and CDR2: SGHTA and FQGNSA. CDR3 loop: CASTLVGGGARETQYFGP.

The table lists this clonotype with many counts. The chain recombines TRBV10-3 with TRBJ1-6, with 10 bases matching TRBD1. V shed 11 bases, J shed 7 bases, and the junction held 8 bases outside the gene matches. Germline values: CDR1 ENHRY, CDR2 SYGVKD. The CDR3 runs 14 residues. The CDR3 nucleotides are TGTGCCTCCTCGTCGGACAGGGGGAATTCACCCCTCCACTTT. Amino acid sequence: CASSSDRGNSPLHF.

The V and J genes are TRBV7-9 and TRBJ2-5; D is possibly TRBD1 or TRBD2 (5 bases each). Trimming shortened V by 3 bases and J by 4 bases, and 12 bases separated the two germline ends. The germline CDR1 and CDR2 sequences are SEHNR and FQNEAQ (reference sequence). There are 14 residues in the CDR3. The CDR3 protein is CASSLRDGGETQYF. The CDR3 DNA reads TGTGCCAGCAGCTTGAGGGACGGCGGAGAGACCCAGTACTTC.

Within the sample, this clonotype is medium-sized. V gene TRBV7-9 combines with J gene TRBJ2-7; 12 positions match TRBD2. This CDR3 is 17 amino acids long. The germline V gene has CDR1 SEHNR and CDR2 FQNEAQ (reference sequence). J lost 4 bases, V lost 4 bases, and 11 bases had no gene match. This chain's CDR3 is CASSSTSGGPLWYEQYF. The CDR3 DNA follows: TGTGCCAGCAGCTCGACTAGCGGGGGACCCTTGTGGTACGAGCAGTACTTC.

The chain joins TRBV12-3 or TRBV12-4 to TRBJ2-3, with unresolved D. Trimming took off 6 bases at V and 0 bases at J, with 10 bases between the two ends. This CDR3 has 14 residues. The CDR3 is CASRRSSSTDTQYF. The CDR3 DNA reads TGTGCCAGCAGGCGCAGTTCTAGCACAGATACGCAGTATTTT.